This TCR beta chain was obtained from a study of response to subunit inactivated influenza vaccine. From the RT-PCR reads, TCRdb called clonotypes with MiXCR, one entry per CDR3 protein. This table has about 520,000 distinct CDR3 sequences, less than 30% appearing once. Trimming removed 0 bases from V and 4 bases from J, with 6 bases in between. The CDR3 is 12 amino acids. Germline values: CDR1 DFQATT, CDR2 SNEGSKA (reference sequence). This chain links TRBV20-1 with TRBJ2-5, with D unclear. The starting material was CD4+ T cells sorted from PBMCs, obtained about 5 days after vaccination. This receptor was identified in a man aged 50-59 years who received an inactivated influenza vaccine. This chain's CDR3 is CSARDTAETQYF. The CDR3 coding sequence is TGCAGTGCTAGAGATACGGCAGAGACCCAGTACTTC.